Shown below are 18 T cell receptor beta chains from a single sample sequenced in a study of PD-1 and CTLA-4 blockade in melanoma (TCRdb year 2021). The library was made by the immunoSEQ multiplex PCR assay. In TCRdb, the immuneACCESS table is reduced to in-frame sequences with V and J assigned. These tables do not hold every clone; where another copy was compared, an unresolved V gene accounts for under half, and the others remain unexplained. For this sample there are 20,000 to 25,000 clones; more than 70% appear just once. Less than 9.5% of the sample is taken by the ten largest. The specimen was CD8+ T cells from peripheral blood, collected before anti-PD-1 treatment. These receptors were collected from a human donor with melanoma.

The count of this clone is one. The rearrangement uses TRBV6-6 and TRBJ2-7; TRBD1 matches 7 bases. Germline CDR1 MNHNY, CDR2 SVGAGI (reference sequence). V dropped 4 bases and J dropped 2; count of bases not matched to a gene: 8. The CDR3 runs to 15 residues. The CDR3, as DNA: TGTGCCAGCAGTTCCCAAACAGGGGTCCCCTACGAGCAGTACTTC. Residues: CASSSQTGVPYEQYF.

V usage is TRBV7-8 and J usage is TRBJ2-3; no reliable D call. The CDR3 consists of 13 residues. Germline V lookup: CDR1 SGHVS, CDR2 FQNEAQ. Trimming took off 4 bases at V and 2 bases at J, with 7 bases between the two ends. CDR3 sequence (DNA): TGTGCCAGCAGCTCAACCACCACAGATACGCAGTATTTT. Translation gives CASSSTTTDTQYF.

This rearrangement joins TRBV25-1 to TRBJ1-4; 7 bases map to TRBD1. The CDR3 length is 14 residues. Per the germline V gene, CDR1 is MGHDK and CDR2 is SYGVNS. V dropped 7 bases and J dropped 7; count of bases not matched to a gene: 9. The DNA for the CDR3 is TGTGCCAGCAAAGGTAACAGGGGAGGTGAAAAACTGTTTTTT. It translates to CASKGNRGGEKLFF.

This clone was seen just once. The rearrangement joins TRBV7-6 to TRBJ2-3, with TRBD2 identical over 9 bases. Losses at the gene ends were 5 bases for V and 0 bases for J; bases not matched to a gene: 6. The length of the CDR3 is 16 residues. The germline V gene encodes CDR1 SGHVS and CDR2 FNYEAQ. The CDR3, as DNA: TGTGCCAGCAGCGCTATTAGCGGGGGTAGCACAGATACGCAGTATTTT. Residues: CASSAISGGSTDTQYF.

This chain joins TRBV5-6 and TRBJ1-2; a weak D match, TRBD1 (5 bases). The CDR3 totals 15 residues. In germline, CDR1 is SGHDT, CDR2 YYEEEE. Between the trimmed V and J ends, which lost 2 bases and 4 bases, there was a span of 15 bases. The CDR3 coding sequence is TGTGCCAGCAGCTTAACAGGAAGTGAGTTCTATGGCTACACCTTC. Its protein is CASSLTGSEFYGYTF.

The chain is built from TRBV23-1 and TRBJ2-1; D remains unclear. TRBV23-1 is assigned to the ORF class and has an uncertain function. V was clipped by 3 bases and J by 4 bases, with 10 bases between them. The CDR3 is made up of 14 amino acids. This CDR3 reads CASSQTLSYNEQFF. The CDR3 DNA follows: TGCGCCAGCAGTCAGACTTTATCTTACAATGAGCAGTTCTTC.

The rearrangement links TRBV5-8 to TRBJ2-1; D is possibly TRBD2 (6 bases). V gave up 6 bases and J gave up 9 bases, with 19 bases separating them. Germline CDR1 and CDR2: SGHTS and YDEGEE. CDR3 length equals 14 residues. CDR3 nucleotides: TGTGCCAGCACGAATCGGGGGACTCCCCCTGAGCAGTTCTTC. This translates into CASTNRGTPPEQFF.

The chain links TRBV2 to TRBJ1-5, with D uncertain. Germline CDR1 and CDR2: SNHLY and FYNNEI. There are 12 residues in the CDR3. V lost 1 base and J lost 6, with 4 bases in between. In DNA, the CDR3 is TGTGCCAGCAGTGAAGGCCCTCAGCCCCAGCATTTT. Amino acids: CASSEGPQPQHF. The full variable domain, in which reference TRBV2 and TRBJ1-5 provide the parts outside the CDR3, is EPEVTQTPSHQVTQMGQEVILRCVPISNHLYFYWYRQILGQKVEFLVSFYNNEISEKSEIFDDQFSVERPDGSNFTLKIRSTKLEDSAMYFCASSEGPQPQHFGDGTRLSIL.

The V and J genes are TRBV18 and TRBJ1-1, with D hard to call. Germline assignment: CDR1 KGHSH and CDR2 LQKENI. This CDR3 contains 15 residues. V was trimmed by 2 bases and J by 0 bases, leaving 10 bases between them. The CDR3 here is CASSPYRGLNTEAFF. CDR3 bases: TGTGCCAGCTCACCATACCGTGGATTGAACACTGAAGCTTTCTTT.

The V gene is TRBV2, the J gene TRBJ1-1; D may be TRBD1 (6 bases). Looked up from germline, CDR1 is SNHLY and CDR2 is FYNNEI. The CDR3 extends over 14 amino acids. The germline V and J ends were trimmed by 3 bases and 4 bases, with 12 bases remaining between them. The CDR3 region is CASSDTGGRTEAFF. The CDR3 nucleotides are TGTGCCAGCAGTGATACGGGGGGGCGCACTGAAGCTTTCTTT.

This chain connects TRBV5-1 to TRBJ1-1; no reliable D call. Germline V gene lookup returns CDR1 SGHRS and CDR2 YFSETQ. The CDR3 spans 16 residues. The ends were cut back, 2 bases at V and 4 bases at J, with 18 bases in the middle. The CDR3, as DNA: TGCGCCAGCAGCTTTATGGACCCTAATAGTGGCACTGAAGCTTTCTTT. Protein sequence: CASSFMDPNSGTEAFF. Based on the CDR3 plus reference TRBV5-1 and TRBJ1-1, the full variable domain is KAGVTQTPRYLIKTRGQQVTLSCSPISGHRSVSWYQQTPGQGLQFLFEYFSETQRNKGNFPGRFSGRQFSNSRSEMNVSTLELGDSALYLCASSFMDPNSGTEAFFGQGTRLTVV.

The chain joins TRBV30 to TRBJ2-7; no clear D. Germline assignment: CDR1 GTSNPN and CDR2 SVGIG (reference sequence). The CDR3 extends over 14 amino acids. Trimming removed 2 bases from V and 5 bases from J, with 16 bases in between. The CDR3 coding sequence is TGTGCCTGGAGTAGGTCCGGCCTCCGGGACGAGCAGTACTTC. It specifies CAWSRSGLRDEQYF.

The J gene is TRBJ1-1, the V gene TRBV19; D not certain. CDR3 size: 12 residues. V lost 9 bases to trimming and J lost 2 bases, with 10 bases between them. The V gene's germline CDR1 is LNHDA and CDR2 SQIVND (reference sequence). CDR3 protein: CASITGNTEAFF. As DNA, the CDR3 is TGTGCCAGCATAACGGGAAACACTGAAGCTTTCTTT.

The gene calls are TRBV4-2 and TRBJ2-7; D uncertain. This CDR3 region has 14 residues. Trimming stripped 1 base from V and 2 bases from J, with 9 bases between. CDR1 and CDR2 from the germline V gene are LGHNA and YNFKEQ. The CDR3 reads CASSQADGPYEQYF. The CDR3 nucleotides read TGTGCCAGCAGCCAAGCAGATGGGCCCTACGAGCAGTACTTC.

The CDR3 region is CASSYSGMYEQYF. CDR3 nucleotides: TGTGCCAGCAGTTACTCAGGAATGTACGAGCAGTACTTC. The V gene is TRBV6-5, the J gene TRBJ2-7; D call uncertain. Germline V lookup: CDR1 MNHEY, CDR2 SVGAGI. V shed 0 bases and J shed 4 bases, with 7 bases lying between them. The CDR3 length is 13 residues.

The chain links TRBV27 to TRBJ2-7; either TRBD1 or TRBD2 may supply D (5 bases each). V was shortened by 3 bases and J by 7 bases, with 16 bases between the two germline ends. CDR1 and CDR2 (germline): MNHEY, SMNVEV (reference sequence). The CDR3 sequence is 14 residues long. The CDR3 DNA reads TGTGCCAGCAGTTTGAGGGGAATCATGGGGGAGCAGTACTTC. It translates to CASSLRGIMGEQYF.

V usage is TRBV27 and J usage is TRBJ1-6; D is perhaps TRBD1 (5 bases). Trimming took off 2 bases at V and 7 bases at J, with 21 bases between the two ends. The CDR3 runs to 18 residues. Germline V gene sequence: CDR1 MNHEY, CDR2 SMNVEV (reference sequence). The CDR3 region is CASSLSPAATGGNSPLHF. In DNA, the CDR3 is TGTGCCAGCAGTTTAAGCCCCGCCGCCACCGGGGGGAATTCACCCCTCCACTTT.

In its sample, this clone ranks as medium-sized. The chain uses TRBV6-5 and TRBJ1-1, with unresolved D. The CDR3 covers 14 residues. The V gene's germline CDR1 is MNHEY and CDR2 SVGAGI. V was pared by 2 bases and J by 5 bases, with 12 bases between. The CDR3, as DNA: TGTGCCAGCAGTTACGTTGGGGTATTTACTGAAGCTTTCTTT. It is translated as CASSYVGVFTEAFF.